This T cell receptor (beta chain) appears in the sequencing data of a study of T cell changes during pregnancy in multiple sclerosis. Sequencing used immunoSEQ multiplex PCR; TCRdb keeps in-frame clones, though not all of them. The data show 75,000 to 95,000 clones, 91% seen once. The receptor's source is a female donor with multiple sclerosis, enrolled in a pregnancy study. Sequencing used peripheral blood, obtained before pregnancy.

The CDR3 sequence: CASSLLGPPSNQPQHF. The CDR3 nucleotides read TGCGCCAGCAGCCTCTTGGGGCCCCCGAGCAATCAGCCCCAGCATTTT. The rearrangement joins TRBV5-1 to TRBJ1-5, with a weak D call TRBD1 (5 bases). V lost 4 bases and J lost 1, with 15 bases in between. CDR3 length equals 16 residues. Germline-derived CDR1 and CDR2 are SGHRS and YFSETQ.